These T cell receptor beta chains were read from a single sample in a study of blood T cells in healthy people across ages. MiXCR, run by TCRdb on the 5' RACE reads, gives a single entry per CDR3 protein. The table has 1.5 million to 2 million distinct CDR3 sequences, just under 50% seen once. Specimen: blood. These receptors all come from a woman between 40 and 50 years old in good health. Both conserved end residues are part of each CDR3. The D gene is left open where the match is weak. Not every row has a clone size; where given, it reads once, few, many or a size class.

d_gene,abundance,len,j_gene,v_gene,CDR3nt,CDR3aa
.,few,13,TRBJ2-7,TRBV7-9,TGTGCCAGCAACCTCGGAGGGACCTACGAGCAGTACTTC,CASNLGGTYEQYF
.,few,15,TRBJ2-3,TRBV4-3,TGCGCCAGCAGCCGGGACAGACTAGTTACAGATACGCAGTATTTT,CASSRDRLVTDTQYF
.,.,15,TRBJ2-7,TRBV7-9,TGTGCCAGCAGCACCGCTCAGGGGTCCCCCTACGAGCAGTACTTC,CASSTAQGSPYEQYF
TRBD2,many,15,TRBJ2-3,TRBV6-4,TGTGCCAGCAGTGACTCTAGCGGGGGCACAGATACGCAGTATTTT,CASSDSSGGTDTQYF
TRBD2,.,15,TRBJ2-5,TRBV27,TGTGCCAGCAGTTTGATAGCGGGGCCGCAAGAGACCCAGTACTTC,CASSLIAGPQETQYF
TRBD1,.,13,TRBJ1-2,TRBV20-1,TGCAGTGCTAACAGGGGGGGGGACTATGGCTACACCTTC,CSANRGGDYGYTF
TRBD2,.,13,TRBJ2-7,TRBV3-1,TGTGCCAGCAGCCAAGAACTAGCGCGGGAGCAGTACTTC,CASSQELAREQYF
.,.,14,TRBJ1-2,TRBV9,TGTGCCAGCAGCGTAGAAGGCAGCTACTATGGCTACACCTTC,CASSVEGSYYGYTF
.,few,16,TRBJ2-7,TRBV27,TGTGCCAGCAGTCCCTGGAGAGGGCGAGGATTCTACGAGCAGTACTTC,CASSPWRGRGFYEQYF
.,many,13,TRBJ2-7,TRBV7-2,TGTGCCAGCAGCTTAATGGGGTCCTACGAGCAGTACTTC,CASSLMGSYEQYF
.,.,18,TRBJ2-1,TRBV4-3,TGCGCCAGCAGCCAAGATTTTATGCGCGCCGCTTTTGTCAATGAGCAGTTCTTC,CASSQDFMRAAFVNEQFF
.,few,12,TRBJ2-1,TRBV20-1,TGCAGTGCCAGAAAAACAGGGCGAGCGCAGTTCTTC,CSARKTGRAQFF
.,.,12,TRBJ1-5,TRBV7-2,TGTGCCAGCAGCGAAGGGGTTTCAGCCCAGCATTTT,CASSEGVSAQHF
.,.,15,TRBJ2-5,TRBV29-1,TGCAGCGTTGGTTCGGCAGCCTTGTACCAAGAGACCCAGTACTTC,CSVGSAALYQETQYF
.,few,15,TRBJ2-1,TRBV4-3,TGCGCCAGCAGCCAGGCGAGCTTGGACAGACATGAGCAGTTCTTC,CASSQASLDRHEQFF
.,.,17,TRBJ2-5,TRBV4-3,TGCGCCAGCAGTGAAGGGGGTAGGGGCTTTGGTCAAGAGACCCAGTACTTC,CASSEGGRGFGQETQYF
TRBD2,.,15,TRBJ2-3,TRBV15,TGTGCCACCAGCAACGCGGGGGGTCGCACAGATACGCAGTATTTT,CATSNAGGRTDTQYF
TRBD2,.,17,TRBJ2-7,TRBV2,TGTGCCAGCAGCCTCACGGGACTAGCGGGGGAGCCGCACGAGCAGTACTTC,CASSLTGLAGEPHEQYF
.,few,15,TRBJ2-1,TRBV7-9,TGTGCCAGCAGCTTAGGGCAATTAAAAGACAATGAGCAGTTCTTC,CASSLGQLKDNEQFF
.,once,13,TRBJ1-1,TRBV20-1,TGCAGTGCAGGGGGTCAGGTGAACACTGAAGCTTTCTTT,CSAGGQVNTEAFF
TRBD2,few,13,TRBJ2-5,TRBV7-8,TGTGCCAGCAGCTTGGGGGGGGAATGGACCCAGTACTTC,CASSLGGEWTQYF
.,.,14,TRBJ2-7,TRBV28,TGTGCCAGCAGTTTGGAAATGAGCTCCTACGAGCAGTACTTC,CASSLEMSSYEQYF
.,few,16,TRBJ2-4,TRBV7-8,TGTGCCAGCAGCTCTCCGGCGAGCGGTGCCAAAAACATTCAGTACTTC,CASSSPASGAKNIQYF
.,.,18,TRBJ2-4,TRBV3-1,TGTGCCAGCAGCCCACAACACCCAGGGGATGCAGCCAAAAACATTCAGTACTTC,CASSPQHPGDAAKNIQYF
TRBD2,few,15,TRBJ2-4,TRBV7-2,TGTGCCAGCAGCCCGTGGCCCCCGCCGGGGGGCATTCAGTACTTC,CASSPWPPPGGIQYF
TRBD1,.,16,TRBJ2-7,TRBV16,TGTGCTAGCAGCCAATCGTCTGGACAGGGAACCTACGAGCAGTACTTC,CASSQSSGQGTYEQYF
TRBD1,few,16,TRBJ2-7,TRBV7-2,TGTGCCAGCAGCGTTAGGCCGGGACAGGCCGTATACGAGCAGTACTTC,CASSVRPGQAVYEQYF
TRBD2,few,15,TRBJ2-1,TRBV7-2,TGTGCCAGCAGAACACGCGGGGGGGCCAGAGATGAGCAGTTCTTC,CASRTRGGARDEQFF